This T cell receptor (beta chain) is drawn from a study of Ad26.COV2.S vaccination and SARS-CoV-2 variants. The wider study: Donor joined the COV1001 Ad26.COV2.S trial arm.

TCRdb keeps only in-frame clones here, not all; method: immunoSEQ multiplex PCR. The sample records about 480,000 clones, approximately 88% being singletons. With respect to this clone: No antigen is known for it.

Study-wide results and limits: Following vaccination, spike-specific CD8+ and CD4+ T cell responses reportedly exhibited substantial breadth. Vaccine recipients posted higher spike-specific TCR breadth than their placebo counterparts.

Treatment: around 19 received Ad26.COV2.S at low or high dose, single or two shots; 5 received placebo; per-sample allocation not given. Sampling was done on day 63 after the first vaccine or placebo injection. Vaccination employed an Ad26 vector expressing the Wuhan-strain SARS-CoV-2 spike. The CDR3 contains 16 residues. Trimming removed 4 bases from V and 5 bases from J, with 19 bases in between. Germline lookup yields CDR1 SGHTS and CDR2 YDEGEE. Source: peripheral blood, taken in a trial of Ad26.COV2.S vaccine versus placebo. The source of this sequence is a person aged 18-65 years who received the Ad26.COV2.S COVID-19 vaccine or a placebo. This rearrangement joins TRBV5-8 to TRBJ2-1, with D perhaps TRBD2 (6 bases). The CDR3 nucleotides are TGTGCCAGCAGCCTTGGGACTTCACCTGGGGACAATGAGCAGTTCTTC. Encoded protein: CASSLGTSPGDNEQFF. Using reference TRBV5-8 and TRBJ2-1 for the parts outside the CDR3, the full variable domain is EAGVTQSPTHLIKTRGQQATLRCSPISGHTSVYWYQQALGLGLQFLLWYDEGEERNRGNFPPRFSGRQFPNYSSELNVNALELEDSALYLCASSLGTSPGDNEQFFGPGTRLTVL.